The clone carrying this T cell receptor (beta chain) was detected a few times. Its antigen is as yet unknown. This CDR3 has 15 amino acids. Deletions cut 6 bases from V and 0 bases from J, with 12 bases between. A sample-barcoded 5' primer and a J-beta primer mix were used in a second PCR of roughly 6 to 12 cycles. The template-switch adaptor was a 5' adaptor with 12 random nucleotides. It tagged each cDNA molecule. Each CDR3 protein gets one entry after TCRdb re-called the 5' RACE reads with MiXCR. Of about 600,000 distinct CDR3 sequences detected, roughly 43% appear once; the ten largest clones hold around 23%. The sample is drawn from a study of blood T cells in healthy people across ages. Study-wide results and limits: Naive and antigen-experienced cells could not be conclusively compared, given unsorted PBMCs. A roughly linear age-dependent decrease characterized TCR beta diversity per million T cells. Estimates based on one million T cells were treated as lower bounds.

What was sequenced was blood. The rearrangement joins TRBV12-3 or TRBV12-4 to TRBJ2-1, with D maybe TRBD1 (6 bases). The receptor was derived from a man older than 75 in good health. CDR3 in DNA: TGTGCCAGCAGAACTGGACAGAGCTCCTACAATGAGCAGTTCTTC. Its translation is CASRTGQSSYNEQFF.